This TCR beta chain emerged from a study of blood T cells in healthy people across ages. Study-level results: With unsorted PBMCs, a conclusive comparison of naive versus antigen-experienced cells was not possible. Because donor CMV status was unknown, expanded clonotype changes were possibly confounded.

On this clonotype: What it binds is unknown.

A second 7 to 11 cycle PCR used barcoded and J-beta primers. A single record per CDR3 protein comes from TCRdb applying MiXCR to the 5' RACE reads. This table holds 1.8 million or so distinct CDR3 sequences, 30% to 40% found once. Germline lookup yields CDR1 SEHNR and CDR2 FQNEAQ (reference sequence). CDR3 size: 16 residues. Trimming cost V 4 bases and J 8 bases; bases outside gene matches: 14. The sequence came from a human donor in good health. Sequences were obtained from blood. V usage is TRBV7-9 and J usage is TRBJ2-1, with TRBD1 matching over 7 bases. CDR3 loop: CASSSLGTALGDEQFF. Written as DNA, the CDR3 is TGTGCCAGCAGCTCACTCGGGACAGCCCTGGGGGATGAGCAGTTCTTC.